This TCR beta chain was identified in a study of cytomegalovirus exposure and HLA in healthy donors. Overall study results and limits: CMV serostatus was the only recorded immune exposure for donors.

The CDR3 totals 12 residues. Germline-derived CDR1 and CDR2 are SGHRS and YFSETQ. The ends were cut back, 5 bases at V and 5 bases at J, with 8 bases in the middle. Turning to this clone: Its antigen is not identified.

Primers included in the PCR were 60 Vbeta and 13 Jbeta primers. Generated by immunoSEQ multiplex PCR, the TCRdb table keeps only in-frame clones and is missing some. Among about 160,000 clones, around 77% were seen once, and the ten largest hold 3.7%. Sequenced: PBMCs. The receptor's source is a man younger than 45 in good health and CMV-seropositive. This chain joins TRBV5-1 and TRBJ1-5, with D hard to call. CDR3 DNA sequence: TGCGCCAGCAGGAGACACGATCAGCCCCAGCATTTT. As protein: CASRRHDQPQHF.